Listed below are T cell receptor beta chains from one sample, sequenced in a study of blood T cells in healthy people across ages. TCRdb independently ran MiXCR on the 5' RACE reads; one entry per CDR3 protein. This sample yields 800,000 to 950,000 distinct CDR3 sequences, of which under 40% are seen a single time; over 10% belongs to the top ten. Sample: blood. These TCRs come from a man aged 18-30 years in good health. CDR3s leave out the opening cysteine and the closing phenylalanine or tryptophan. A D gene is named only where the DNA matches it firmly.

cdr3_length,d_call,v_call,cdr3_aa
13,.,TRBV7-9,ASSRKDGTNYGYT
14,.,TRBV7-9,ASSTYRESSYNEQF
15,.,TRBV27,ASSKTFREPRRYEQY
11,.,TRBV11-2,ASSLVGDGELF
11,.,TRBV20-1,SAKGDHVFGYT
11,.,TRBV10-3,AIRLATGRVLT
14,TRBD2,TRBV7-2,ASSPAGVGGQETQY
12,.,TRBV6-1,ASSEQPANTEAF
13,TRBD2,TRBV20-1,SATGLAGDNNEQF
13,.,TRBV9,ASSVQGGATDTQY
17,TRBD2,TRBV6-5,ASSYSSPLLAGAQETQY
10,TRBD1,TRBV7-2,ASSFTGGPQH
12,.,TRBV30,AWSLQGSGTEAF
11,.,TRBV20-1,SARDAGWAEAF
14,.,TRBV21-1,ASGKSGQGVTYEQY
12,.,TRBV7-2,ASSLVTGSYEQY
11,.,TRBV10-3,AISEGGRETQY
15,TRBD2,TRBV6-7,ASRYYPGLAGQETQF
13,TRBD2,TRBV5-1,ASSRTSGGIDTQY
11,.,TRBV2,ARTGQGEDTQY
10,.,TRBV12-3/TRBV12-4,ASSFPLREQY
10,TRBD1,TRBV20-1,SARTGDETQY
14,TRBD1,TRBV9,ASNDPGQDPDATQY
13,TRBD1,TRBV27,ASSWGTGLHEKLF
12,.,TRBV29-1,SVAGRVNTDTQY
11,TRBD1,TRBV20-1,SARTGTNTEAF
13,TRBD1,TRBV12-3/TRBV12-4,ASSTTDRGGDTQY
13,TRBD1,TRBV10-3,AITRTGANTGELF